The 20 T cell receptor beta chains below were found in one sample sequenced in a study of cytomegalovirus exposure and HLA in healthy donors. PCR involved 60 Vbeta and 13 Jbeta primers. TCRdb's copy holds only in-frame clones and misses some; the assay was immunoSEQ multiplex PCR. The sample shows more than 80,000 clones, around 81% of them seen only once. The material sequenced was PBMCs. These receptors were taken from a female donor in good health and CMV-seropositive.

This clone ranks as medium-sized. The V call is TRBV7-9, the J call TRBJ2-7; TRBD1 aligns across 11 bases. Germline CDR1 reads SEHNR; CDR2 reads FQNEAQ (reference sequence). The CDR3 is 15 residues long. V was pared by 5 bases and J by 3 bases, with 6 bases of the junction left unmatched. The CDR3 DNA follows: TGTGCCAGCAGCAACCGGGACAGGGGGAACTACGAGCAGTACTTC. It specifies CASSNRDRGNYEQYF.

This clone was detected only a few times. The chain is built from TRBV29-1 and TRBJ2-7; possibly TRBD2 for D (6 bases). V lost 7 bases and J lost 0, with 19 bases in between. The CDR3 runs 15 residues. The germline V gene has CDR1 SQVTM and CDR2 ANQGSEA. The CDR3 DNA follows: TGCAGCGCCCAGTTATACGTGGGACTCTCCTACGAGCAGTACTTC. This codes for CSAQLYVGLSYEQYF.

The count of this clone is one. This rearrangement joins TRBV15 to TRBJ1-2; D is uncertain. Trimming pared 9 bases from V and 4 bases from J, leaving 18 bases between. CDR1 and CDR2 from the germline V gene are LNHNV and YYDKDF (reference sequence). The CDR3 covers 14 residues. The CDR3 is CATRPEAASYGYTF. In DNA form, the CDR3 reads TGTGCCACTAGGCCCGAGGCAGCGAGCTATGGCTACACCTTC.

This chain connects TRBV11-2 to TRBJ2-1, with unresolved D. The CDR3 sequence is 14 residues long. The germline V and J ends were trimmed by 0 bases and 0 bases, with 3 bases remaining between them. Looked up from germline, CDR1 is SGHAT and CDR2 is FQNNGV. The CDR3 nucleotides are TGTGCCAGCAGCTTAGACATCTCCTACAATGAGCAGTTCTTC. Translation gives CASSLDISYNEQFF. Looking up the rest from reference TRBV11-2 and TRBJ2-1 gives the full variable domain: EAGVAQSPRYKIIEKRQSVAFWCNPISGHATLYWYQQILGQGPKLLIQFQNNGVVDDSQLPKDRFSAERLKGVDSTLKIQPAKLEDSAVYLCASSLDISYNEQFFGPGTRLTVL.

This clone was recorded once. The chain has TRBV5-4 and TRBJ2-7; TRBD1 matches at 9 bases. Germline CDR1 is SGHNT and CDR2 is YYREEE (reference sequence). This CDR3 has 15 residues. Trimming cost V 4 bases and J 2 bases; bases outside gene matches: 7. CDR3 nucleotides: TGTGCCAGCAGCCCGGACAGGGGTTTTCCCTACGAGCAGTACTTC. It is translated as CASSPDRGFPYEQYF.

The chain couples TRBV27 to TRBJ1-6; D possibly corresponds to TRBD1 (5 bases). The germline V gene encodes CDR1 MNHEY and CDR2 SMNVEV (reference sequence). Trimming shortened V by 2 bases and J by 7 bases, and 9 bases separated the two germline ends. CDR3 length: 14 amino acids. The CDR3: CASSLAGQNSPLHF. The CDR3 DNA is TGTGCCAGCAGTTTAGCAGGGCAGAATTCACCCCTCCACTTT.

This clone has a single count. The chain carries TRBV9 and TRBJ1-1; D possibly corresponds to TRBD1 (6 bases). This CDR3 has 16 residues. Germline CDR1 is SGDLS and CDR2 is YYNGEE. V dropped 0 bases and J dropped 3 bases, with 15 bases sitting between them. In DNA, the CDR3 is TGTGCCAGCAGCGTAGAGGGCAGGGGAGTCGACACTGAAGCTTTCTTT. Translating gives CASSVEGRGVDTEAFF.

The chain joins TRBV2 to TRBJ1-1; D remains ambiguous. Trimming pared 2 bases from V and 1 base from J, leaving 8 bases between. The CDR3 sequence is 14 residues long. From germline, CDR1 is SNHLY and CDR2 FYNNEI. CDR3 nucleotides: TGTGCCAGCAGTGAATTTTCGGGGAACACTGAAGCTTTCTTT. The encoded protein is CASSEFSGNTEAFF.

The CDR3 nucleotides read TGTGCCACAAGAGAGGCGGGAGGAGGACACGAGCAGTACTTC. Protein: CATREAGGGHEQYF. This chain joins TRBV19 and TRBJ2-7, with 8 bases lining up with TRBD2. V shed 10 bases, J shed 5 bases, and the junction held 13 bases outside the gene matches. Germline-derived CDR1 and CDR2 are LNHDA and SQIVND (reference sequence). The CDR3 has 14 amino acids.

This clone was recorded a few times. This chain connects TRBV7-8 to TRBJ2-7, with D possibly matching TRBD2 (6 bases). CDR1 SGHVS and CDR2 FQNEAQ come from the germline V gene. This CDR3 has 15 residues. Trimming cost V 1 base and J 1 base, with 11 bases left between them. As DNA, the CDR3 is TGTGCCAGCAGCTTAGGGTCTAGCGCGTCCTACGAGCAGTACTTC. Translated, it gives CASSLGSSASYEQYF.

This sequence joins TRBV27 and TRBJ2-5; tentative D call: TRBD2 (5 bases). The germline V gene encodes CDR1 MNHEY and CDR2 SMNVEV (reference sequence). CDR3 length: 15 residues. Trimming cost V 7 bases and J 5 bases, with 20 bases left between them. CDR3 DNA: TGTGCCAGCACCCTCCGGACTGCGCGCGCGGAGACCCAGTACTTC. Protein: CASTLRTARAETQYF.

The table lists this clone with a few counts. The chain is built from TRBV5-1 and TRBJ1-2, with a tentative D call TRBD1 (6 bases). The CDR3 is 13 residues long. V was cut by 0 bases and J by 8 bases, with 11 bases left in between. Germline CDR1 reads SGHRS; CDR2 reads YFSETQ. CDR3 in amino acids: CASSLDRAGGYTF. As DNA, the CDR3 is TGCGCCAGCAGCTTGGACAGGGCAGGAGGCTACACCTTC.

The rearrangement uses TRBV29-1 and TRBJ2-5, with 8 bases that match TRBD2. V lost 7 bases, J lost 4 bases, and 8 bases stayed unmatched. The CDR3 totals 13 residues. Germline V gene lookup returns CDR1 SQVTM and CDR2 ANQGSEA. This CDR3 reads CSGDTSGGETQYF. The CDR3 DNA sequence: TGCAGCGGGGACACGAGCGGGGGAGAGACCCAGTACTTC.

This clone is a singleton in its sample. V and J are TRBV29-1 and TRBJ2-1; D is perhaps TRBD1 (7 bases). V lost 6 bases to trimming and J lost 9 bases, with 21 bases between them. CDR3 length: 14 amino acids. Germline loops: CDR1 SQVTM, CDR2 ANQGSEA. As DNA, the CDR3 is TGCAGCGTCCCATTGACAGGGAGGTATAGTGAGCAGTTCTTC. Its translation: CSVPLTGRYSEQFF.

This chain uses TRBV19 with TRBJ2-5, with 16 bases aligning to TRBD2. The junction had 5 bases not matched to a gene; V was cut back by 6 bases and J by 4 bases. This CDR3 is built from 16 residues. From germline, CDR1 is LNHDA and CDR2 SQIVND (reference sequence). The DNA for the CDR3 is TGTGCCAGTAGGAGGGGACTAGCGGGGGGGCCAGAGACCCAGTACTTC. Residues: CASRRGLAGGPETQYF.

Details on this clone: Other DNA sequences in the same sample also yield this CDR3. V and J are TRBV6-5 and TRBJ1-3; possible D gene TRBD1, 6 bases. CDR3 length: 14 residues. Trimming took off 6 bases at V and 9 bases at J, with 18 bases between the two ends. The germline gives CDR1 MNHEY, CDR2 SVGAGI. CDR3 in DNA: TGTGCCAGCAGGCTTACAGGGAGTCGGGCCACCATATATTTT. This encodes CASRLTGSRATIYF.

The CDR3 nucleotides read TGTGCTAGTGGTCCCGAGCGTTGGGCTTTCTTT. It yields the protein CASGPERWAFF. This sequence joins TRBV12-5 and TRBJ1-1; D ambiguous. V shed 5 bases and J shed 11 bases, with 12 bases lying between them. The CDR3 consists of 11 residues. Germline CDR1 and CDR2: LGHNT and FRNRAP.

This chain joins TRBV5-4 and TRBJ2-5; weak D call: TRBD2 (6 bases). The CDR3 has 15 amino acids. Germline V lookup: CDR1 SGHNT, CDR2 YYREEE (reference sequence). Trimming shortened V by 6 bases and J by 3 bases, and 18 bases separated the two germline ends. CDR3 DNA sequence: TGTGCCAGCACCCAGGCCGGGACTCTCGAAGAGACCCAGTACTTC. Protein product: CASTQAGTLEETQYF.

The rearrangement uses TRBV6-6 and TRBJ2-7; D perhaps matches TRBD1 (6 bases). V shed 6 bases and J shed 5 bases, with 14 bases lying between them. The CDR3 length is 13 residues. CDR1 and CDR2 (germline): MNHNY, SVGAGI (reference sequence). In nucleotides, the CDR3 is TGTGCCAGCAGACTCCTCTACAGGGACGAGCAGTACTTC. Translating it yields CASRLLYRDEQYF.

The chain is built from TRBV19 and TRBJ2-5, with TRBD1 identical over 8 bases. The J call may be mistaken, given a closer DNA end match to TRBJ2-7. The CDR3 extends over 15 amino acids. In germline, CDR1 is LNHDA, CDR2 SQIVND (reference sequence). This chain's CDR3 is CAKYAGTGSSYEQYF. The CDR3 DNA reads TGTGCCAAATACGCCGGGACAGGCTCTTCCTACGAGCAGTACTTC.